This passage covers 6 T cell receptor beta chains from one sample sequenced in a study of cytomegalovirus exposure and HLA in healthy donors. This PCR relied on a set of 60 Vbeta primers and 13 Jbeta primers. Some clones are missing from TCRdb's copy, which holds only in-frame ones; the method was immunoSEQ multiplex PCR. Among under 110,000 clones, roughly four fifths were seen once, and the ten largest hold around 6.4%. Sequences were obtained from PBMCs. All receptors derive from a woman aged 50 to 65 in good health and CMV-seropositive.

V is TRBV7-3 and J is TRBJ2-7; 8 nucleotides line up with TRBD2. The CDR3 is 17 residues long. Losses at the gene ends were 2 bases for V and 5 bases for J; bases not matched to a gene: 14. Germline V CDR1 and CDR2: SGHTA, FQGTGA. CDR3 protein: CASSLLGARGDVDEQYF. The CDR3 nucleotides read TGTGCCAGCAGCTTATTGGGGGCGCGGGGGGACGTCGACGAGCAGTACTTC. The full variable domain, with the rest looked up from reference TRBV7-3 and TRBJ2-7, is GAGVSQTPSNKVTEKGKYVELRCDPISGHTALYWYRQSLGQGPEFLIYFQGTGAADDSGLPNDRFFAVRPEGSVSTLKIQRTERGDSAVYLCASSLLGARGDVDEQYFGPGTRLTVT.

This chain links TRBV6-5 with TRBJ2-5; perhaps TRBD2 as D (6 bases). Trimming shortened V by 0 bases and J by 6 bases, and 11 bases separated the two germline ends. This CDR3 has 14 amino acids. CDR1 is MNHEY and CDR2 is SVGAGI in the germline V gene. CDR3 sequence: CASSYSGGRQTQYF. Written as DNA, the CDR3 is TGTGCCAGCAGTTACTCCGGGGGTAGGCAGACCCAGTACTTC.

V and J are TRBV7-9 and TRBJ2-1; D possibly corresponds to TRBD2 (7 bases). V was clipped by 2 bases and J by 8 bases, with 19 bases between them. This CDR3 comprises 16 residues. Per germline, CDR1 SEHNR and CDR2 FQNEAQ (reference sequence). DNA for the CDR3: TGTGCCAGCAGCTTAAGGGGGGAGGGGGGGGGCGATGAGCAGTTCTTC. Its protein product is CASSLRGEGGGDEQFF.

The chain employs TRBV21-1 and TRBJ1-1; the table gives TRBD1 as D, unverified against the DNA. TRBV21-1 corresponds to a pseudogene. There are 21 residues in the CDR3. The CDR3 loop reads CASSHSTADGTGGLPNTEAFF. The DNA for the CDR3 is TGTGCCAGCAGCCACAGTACAGCGGATGGGACAGGGGGACTACCGAACACTGAAGCTTTCTTT.

The chain carries TRBV7-8 and TRBJ2-7; 7 bases are shared with TRBD1. The CDR3 spans 15 residues. Germline V gives CDR1 SGHVS, CDR2 FQNEAQ. Unmatched junction bases numbered 10, after V lost 3 bases and J lost 5 bases. CDR3 sequence reads: CASSFSRGGGHEQYF. CDR3 bases: TGTGCCAGCAGCTTTTCCCGAGGGGGCGGCCACGAGCAGTACTTC.

DNA for the CDR3: TGTGCCAGCAGCTACCAGGCTCTTGCTGGGGCCAACGTCCTGACTTTC. This translates into CASSYQALAGANVLTF. The rearrangement links TRBV9 to TRBJ2-6; D gene unclear. Germline V CDR1 and CDR2: SGDLS, YYNGEE. The CDR3 is made up of 16 amino acids. V lost 4 bases and J lost 2, with 13 bases in between.